This T cell receptor (beta chain) was identified in a study of T cells in Graves' hyperthyroidism and ophthalmopathy. General study findings and limits: Peripheral blood also featured most of the thyroid clonotypes expanded above 0.001.

The TCR beta CDR3 regions underwent amplification using RNA transcripts as the source. Using the HTBI primer set, a first-round RT-PCR was run on the TCR CDR3. TCRdb recomputed calls from the multiplex PCR reads with MiXCR, one row per CDR3 protein. The sample shows hundreds of thousands of distinct CDR3 sequences, around a sixth of them seen only once. This clonotype was observed a handful of times. What it binds is unknown. Unmatched junction bases numbered 6, after V lost 5 bases and J lost 7 bases. The CDR3 runs 13 residues. Germline V gives CDR1 DFQATT, CDR2 SNEGSKA (reference sequence). Newly diagnosed hyperthyroidism patients aged 18 to 65 years had disease lasting under 2 months. Pregnant or lactating patients were excluded, as were those with uncontrolled infection or other autoimmune disease.

V usage is TRBV20-1 and J usage is TRBJ1-5, with TRBD1 matching over 9 bases. The sample taken for sequencing was blood. This receptor was obtained from a woman aged 45-65 years with Graves' hyperthyroidism that later progressed to Graves' ophthalmopathy. Here the CDR3 DNA reads TGCAGTGCTCGACAGGGGGATTACCAGCCCCAGCATTTT. It specifies CSARQGDYQPQHF.